The 21 T cell receptor beta chains listed next were all sequenced from one sample in a study of blood T cell repertoires in COVID-19. TCRdb's table, derived via immunoSEQ multiplex PCR, lists solely in-frame clones and lacks some. The sample lists approximately 300,000 clones, roughly 84% occurring once. The sample taken for sequencing was peripheral blood. Source of these receptors: a man aged 45-65 years with active or convalescent COVID-19.

V gene TRBV5-6 combines with J gene TRBJ2-3; TRBD1 is a possible D gene (6 bases). CDR1 is SGHDT and CDR2 is YYEEEE in the germline V gene. The V gene lost 2 bases and the J gene lost 2 bases, with 9 bases spanning the gap. The CDR3 spans 14 residues. CDR3 nucleotide sequence: TGTGCCAGCAGCTTAGGGGGAAACACAGATACGCAGTATTTT. It is translated as CASSLGGNTDTQYF.

The genes are TRBV29-1 and TRBJ1-1, with D possibly being TRBD1 (5 bases). Germline loops: CDR1 SQVTM, CDR2 ANQGSEA. The CDR3 is 14 amino acids. V was trimmed by 6 bases and J by 3 bases, leaving 17 bases between them. CDR3 nucleotide sequence: TGCAGCGTCATCGAGGGCAGGGAGGACACTGAAGCTTTCTTT. As protein: CSVIEGREDTEAFF.

V and J are TRBV27 and TRBJ1-6, with TRBD1 matching over 11 bases. The J segment lost 9 bases and the V segment lost 0 bases, leaving 7 bases of the junction unmatched. CDR3 size: 17 residues. CDR1 MNHEY and CDR2 SMNVEV come from the germline V gene (reference sequence). The CDR3 spells CASSLSLGQGAFSPLHF. In DNA form, the CDR3 reads TGTGCCAGCAGTTTATCACTAGGACAGGGGGCGTTTTCACCCCTCCACTTT.

This chain links TRBV4-1 with TRBJ1-3, with D uncertain. CDR1 MGHRA and CDR2 YSYEKL come from the germline V gene. The length of the CDR3 is 16 residues. V was shortened by 2 bases and J by 0 bases, with 11 bases between the two germline ends. This chain's CDR3 is CASSQTPSNSGNTIYF. CDR3 bases: TGCGCCAGCAGCCAAACCCCCAGTAACTCTGGAAACACCATATATTTT.

As to this clone: The junction does not match germline at one end; this may be a read error. The gene calls are TRBV30 and TRBJ2-3, with TRBD2 identical over 15 bases. This CDR3 region has 13 residues. The germline CDR1 and CDR2 sequences are GTSNPN and SVGIG (reference sequence). The CDR3 region has the DNA TGTGCGTGGACTAGCGGGAGGGAAGATACGCAGTATTTT. Its protein is CAWTSGREDTQYF.

V usage is TRBV29-1 and J usage is TRBJ1-2; possibly TRBD1 for D (5 bases). Trimming cost V 4 bases and J 4 bases, with 13 bases left between them. Germline V CDR1 and CDR2: SQVTM, ANQGSEA. The CDR3 loop spans 13 amino acids. As DNA, the CDR3 is TGCAGCGTTGCGGGGACTCAGTTCTATGGCTACACCTTC. Protein product: CSVAGTQFYGYTF.

This chain joins TRBV7-3 and TRBJ2-5, with TRBD2 identical over 7 bases. CDR1 and CDR2 from the germline V gene are SGHTA and FQGTGA. After removal of 1 base from V and 0 bases from J, the junction contained 2 bases not matched to a gene. The CDR3 runs 15 residues. This CDR3 is CASSLMRGYQETQYF. CDR3 bases: TGTGCCAGCAGCTTAATGCGGGGGTACCAAGAGACCCAGTACTTC. Supplemented by reference TRBV7-3 and TRBJ2-5, the full variable domain reads GAGVSQTPSNKVTEKGKYVELRCDPISGHTALYWYRQSLGQGPEFLIYFQGTGAADDSGLPNDRFFAVRPEGSVSTLKIQRTERGDSAVYLCASSLMRGYQETQYFGPGTRLLVL.

The J gene is TRBJ2-5, the V gene TRBV7-3; the D gene is possibly TRBD1 (5 bases). V was pared by 5 bases and J by 5 bases, with 12 bases between. The CDR3 extends over 13 amino acids. The germline V gene encodes CDR1 SGHTA and CDR2 FQGTGA. The CDR3 is CASSQTPGETQYF. CDR3 in DNA: TGTGCCAGCAGCCAGACCCCAGGGGAGACCCAGTACTTC.

The chain couples TRBV6-5 to TRBJ1-3, with unresolved D. The germline V and J ends were trimmed by 7 bases and 0 bases, with 4 bases remaining between them. Germline CDR1 is MNHEY and CDR2 is SVGAGI. The CDR3 length is 12 residues. CDR3 nucleotides: TGTGCCAGCACGTTCTCTGGAAACACCATATATTTT. Amino acid sequence: CASTFSGNTIYF.

The chain joins TRBV30 to TRBJ1-1; D is unclear. CDR1 is GTSNPN and CDR2 is SVGIG in the germline V gene (reference sequence). The CDR3 is made up of 14 amino acids. Trimming cost V 3 bases and J 0 bases, with 11 bases left between them. As DNA, the CDR3 is TGTGCCTGGAGCGGGCGCGGGTTGAACACTGAAGCTTTCTTT. Protein product: CAWSGRGLNTEAFF.

This clone has just a few counts. This chain uses TRBV28 with TRBJ1-1, with D perhaps TRBD1 (5 bases). This CDR3 contains 14 residues. CDR1 is MDHEN, CDR2 SYDVKM, per germline. With 5 bases removed from V and 6 bases from J, the gap between germline ends came to 16 bases. CDR3 protein: CASSPQGKVSEAFF. Here the CDR3 DNA reads TGTGCCAGCAGTCCCCAGGGAAAGGTCTCTGAAGCTTTCTTT. Full variable domain (missing parts from reference TRBV28 and TRBJ1-1): DVKVTQSSRYLVKRTGEKVFLECVQDMDHENMFWYRQDPGLGLRLIYFSYDVKMKEKGDIPEGYSVSREKKERFSLILESASTNQTSMYLCASSPQGKVSEAFFGQGTRLTVV.

V is TRBV7-9 and J is TRBJ2-7; D might be TRBD2 (6 bases). Germline V gene lookup returns CDR1 SEHNR and CDR2 FQNEAQ (reference sequence). The V and J ends lost 3 bases and 5 bases respectively, with 14 bases between them. The CDR3 consists of 14 residues. CDR3 sequence (DNA): TGTGCCAGCAGCTTGACTAGAGGGGCGGACGAGCAGTACTTC. As protein: CASSLTRGADEQYF.

In its sample, this clone was seen once. The chain recombines TRBV28 with TRBJ1-5, with a weak D call TRBD1 (5 bases). Germline V gene sequence: CDR1 MDHEN, CDR2 SYDVKM. The CDR3 runs 15 residues. The ends were cut back, 5 bases at V and 3 bases at J, with 14 bases in the middle. CDR3 coding DNA: TGTGCCAGCAGTACAAGGCAGGGAATCAATCAGCCCCAGCATTTT. As protein: CASSTRQGINQPQHF. Using reference TRBV28 and TRBJ1-5 for the parts outside the CDR3, the full variable domain is DVKVTQSSRYLVKRTGEKVFLECVQDMDHENMFWYRQDPGLGLRLIYFSYDVKMKEKGDIPEGYSVSREKKERFSLILESASTNQTSMYLCASSTRQGINQPQHFGDGTRLSIL.

The V gene is TRBV30, the J gene TRBJ1-1; 7 bases align to TRBD1. This CDR3 contains 15 residues. Trimming removed 1 base from V and 1 base from J; junction bases left unmatched: 6. Germline V lookup: CDR1 GTSNPN, CDR2 SVGIG (reference sequence). This CDR3 is CAWSGETGWNTEAFF. CDR3 in DNA: TGTGCCTGGAGTGGAGAGACAGGGTGGAACACTGAAGCTTTCTTT.

This clone was picked up one time. This chain links TRBV4-2 with TRBJ2-3; D uncertain. Trimming removed 3 bases from V and 8 bases from J, with 18 bases in between. Germline loops: CDR1 LGHNA, CDR2 YNFKEQ. This CDR3 has 15 amino acids. The CDR3 DNA reads as TGTGCCAGCAGCCAGAACGAAGACTTAACTGGTACGCAGTATTTT. Translating gives CASSQNEDLTGTQYF.

This rearrangement joins TRBV10-1 to TRBJ2-1, with D unresolved. The V and J ends lost 2 bases and 6 bases respectively, with 5 bases between them. Germline lookup yields CDR1 WNHNN and CDR2 SYGVQD (reference sequence). CDR3 length equals 12 residues. CDR3 in DNA: TGCGCCAGCAGTGAGAATCTCAATGAGCAGTTCTTC. Its translation is CASSENLNEQFF.

V and J are TRBV4-1 and TRBJ1-2; tentative D call: TRBD1 (6 bases). The CDR3 is 15 residues long. Germline V gives CDR1 MGHRA, CDR2 YSYEKL. The ends were cut back, 1 base at V and 8 bases at J, with 17 bases in the middle. CDR3 amino acids: CASSQAPRQVYGYTF. The CDR3, as DNA: TGCGCCAGCAGCCAAGCCCCACGACAGGTATACGGCTACACCTTC.

The sample holds a few counts of this clone. This chain uses TRBV7-9 with TRBJ2-2, with 11 bases lining up with TRBD2. From germline, CDR1 is SEHNR and CDR2 FQNEAQ (reference sequence). The CDR3 runs to 16 residues. Germline trimming cut 2 bases from V and 3 bases from J; bases unmatched to any gene: 2. CDR3 nucleotides: TGTGCCAGCAGCTTACTAGCGGGAGGAGACACCGGGGAGCTGTTTTTT. Translation: CASSLLAGGDTGELFF. The whole variable domain, filled in from reference TRBV7-9 and TRBJ2-2, reads DTGVSQNPRHKITKRGQNVTFRCDPISEHNRLYWYRQTLGQGPEFLTYFQNEAQLEKSRLLSDRFSAERPKGSFSTLEIQRTEQGDSAMYLCASSLLAGGDTGELFFGEGSRLTVL.

The chain has TRBV6-5 and TRBJ2-5; tentatively, D is TRBD2 (6 bases). The CDR3 has 14 residues. V was pared by 2 bases and J by 2 bases, with 9 bases between. Germline CDR1 is MNHEY and CDR2 is SVGAGI. The CDR3 bases are TGTGCCAGCAGTTACCAGGCGGGGCAAGAGACCCAGTACTTC. Translation: CASSYQAGQETQYF.

This clone showed up just a few times. The chain is built from TRBV2 and TRBJ2-1; 14 nucleotides agree with TRBD2. This CDR3 is 14 amino acids long. V dropped 6 bases and J dropped 14; count of bases not matched to a gene: 9. Per the germline V gene, CDR1 is SNHLY and CDR2 is FYNNEI. This chain's CDR3 is CASSQGTSGSREFF. CDR3 sequence (DNA): TGTGCCAGCAGCCAAGGGACTAGCGGGAGCAGGGAGTTCTTC.

This clone occurred a few times. CDR3 loop: CASVGGVYGYTF. The CDR3 nucleotides are TGTGCCAGCGTGGGAGGAGTCTATGGCTACACCTTC. The V gene is TRBV6-6, the J gene TRBJ1-2; no clear D gene. This CDR3 region has 12 residues. Trimming left V 8 bases short and J 4 bases short, with 11 bases between. CDR1 is MNHNY and CDR2 is SVGAGI in the germline V gene (reference sequence).